What follows are 27 T cell receptor beta chains derived from one specimen sequenced in a study of cytomegalovirus exposure and HLA in healthy donors. PCR amplification relied on 60 Vbeta primers (plus 13 Jbeta primers). Only in-frame clones appear in the TCRdb table, and some are missing; sequencing was by immunoSEQ multiplex PCR. Among about 82,000 clones, around 77% were seen once, and the ten largest hold over 3%. Sequences were obtained from PBMCs. These TCRs come from a man aged 50-60 years in good health and CMV-seronegative.

The CDR3 is CASIKGGLVGETQYF. The CDR3, as DNA: TGTGCCAGCATCAAAGGGGGACTAGTAGGGGAGACCCAGTACTTC. V gene TRBV2 combines with J gene TRBJ2-5; 8 nucleotides match TRBD2. CDR3 size: 15 residues. The J segment lost 5 bases and the V segment lost 7 bases, leaving 12 bases of the junction unmatched. CDR1 and CDR2 from the germline V gene are SNHLY and FYNNEI.

The DNA for the CDR3 is TGTGCCAGCAGTTTGTCCACAGGGGGCGCTTCTGGAAACACCATATATTTT. Encoded protein: CASSLSTGGASGNTIYF. The J gene is TRBJ1-3, the V gene TRBV28; 9 bases map to TRBD1. V shed 3 bases, J shed 1 base, and the junction held 7 bases outside the gene matches. The CDR3 runs to 17 residues. Per germline, CDR1 MDHEN and CDR2 SYDVKM.

This clone was picked up one time. This chain uses TRBV11-2 with TRBJ2-7, with D possibly being TRBD1 (6 bases). V lost 1 base and J lost 4, with 11 bases in between. The CDR3 spans 14 residues. Germline lookup yields CDR1 SGHAT and CDR2 FQNNGV. The CDR3 DNA reads TGTGCCAGCAGCTTAGGGGACACTCTTTACGAGCAGTACTTC. It translates to CASSLGDTLYEQYF.

Only one count was recorded for this clone. V and J are TRBV19 and TRBJ2-7, with D tentatively TRBD2 (5 bases). This CDR3 is 12 amino acids long. The V and J ends lost 3 bases and 3 bases respectively, with 6 bases between them. Germline V gene sequence: CDR1 LNHDA, CDR2 SQIVND (reference sequence). This chain's CDR3 is CASSIGGYEQYF. In DNA, the CDR3 is TGTGCCAGTAGTATTGGAGGCTACGAGCAGTACTTC.

The chain recombines TRBV5-1 with TRBJ1-1, with 8 bases lining up with TRBD1. CDR3 length: 15 amino acids. Germline CDR1 is SGHRS and CDR2 is YFSETQ. After removal of 4 bases from V and 4 bases from J, the junction contained 9 bases not matched to a gene. DNA for the CDR3: TGCGCCAGCAGCCAGGGACAGGTTCGGAGCACTGAAGCTTTCTTT. This translates into CASSQGQVRSTEAFF.

This clone was recorded many times. The genes are TRBV7-8 and TRBJ1-1, with D perhaps matching TRBD1 (5 bases). Between the trimmed V and J ends, which lost 7 bases and 0 bases, there was a span of 12 bases. Germline CDR1 reads SGHVS; CDR2 reads FQNEAQ. The CDR3 consists of 14 residues. The CDR3 region is CASKDPGLNTEAFF. The CDR3 DNA reads as TGTGCCAGCAAGGATCCAGGGCTGAACACTGAAGCTTTCTTT.

This clone was recorded once. The chain recombines TRBV28 with TRBJ2-5; TRBD1 matches at 7 bases. The germline V gene has CDR1 MDHEN and CDR2 SYDVKM. The CDR3 covers 12 residues. V shed 7 bases and J 5 bases; nucleotides not matched to a gene: 4. The CDR3 DNA follows: TGTGCCAGCAAAACAGGGGTGGAGACCCAGTACTTC. Translating gives CASKTGVETQYF.

The chain employs TRBV11-2 and TRBJ2-7, with D perhaps matching TRBD1 (5 bases). CDR1 is SGHAT, CDR2 FQNNGV, per germline. V dropped 0 bases and J dropped 2 bases, with 11 bases sitting between them. There are 15 residues in the CDR3. The CDR3 DNA reads TGTGCCAGCAGCTTAGATCAGGGCGAAACCTACGAGCAGTACTTC. As protein: CASSLDQGETYEQYF.

A few counts support this clone. The CDR3 DNA is TGTGCCAGCAGGGGGGAGGGTATGAACACTGAAGCTTTCTTT. Translating gives CASRGEGMNTEAFF. The chain combines TRBV6-1 with TRBJ1-1, with D possibly matching TRBD1 (5 bases). The CDR3 is 14 residues long. The V gene lost 6 bases and the J gene lost 0 bases, with 11 bases spanning the gap. Germline V gene sequence: CDR1 MNHNS, CDR2 SASEGT.

V and J are TRBV11-2 and TRBJ2-5, with D perhaps matching TRBD2 (6 bases). The CDR3 extends over 16 amino acids. Germline V gives CDR1 SGHAT, CDR2 FQNNGV. V was shortened by 5 bases and J by 3 bases, with 19 bases between the two germline ends. In DNA form, the CDR3 reads TGTGCCAGCAGCCCCCCCGTCGCGGGGACCAAAGAGACCCAGTACTTC. Encoded protein: CASSPPVAGTKETQYF.

This chain joins TRBV28 and TRBJ2-5, with 14 bases aligning to TRBD2. Germline assignment: CDR1 MDHEN and CDR2 SYDVKM. The CDR3 has 15 residues. Trimming at V came to 6 bases and at J to 7 bases, leaving 7 bases not matched to a gene. The CDR3 region is CASRSGTSGGRTQYF. The CDR3 DNA reads TGTGCCAGCAGGTCCGGGACTAGCGGGGGTAGGACCCAGTACTTC.

For the CDR3, the DNA is TGTGCCAGCAGTTACACGAACCAGATCATGAACACTGAAGCTTTCTTT. It is translated as CASSYTNQIMNTEAFF. This sequence joins TRBV6-5 and TRBJ1-1; no clear D gene. The CDR3 sequence is 16 residues long. Looked up from germline, CDR1 is MNHEY and CDR2 is SVGAGI. Trimming cost V 2 bases and J 0 bases, with 13 bases left between them.

As regards this clone: Other DNA sequences of this sample code for an identical CDR3. V is TRBV7-2 and J is TRBJ1-2; D is unclear. Trimming shortened V by 1 base and J by 4 bases, and 4 bases separated the two germline ends. The germline V gene encodes CDR1 SGHTA and CDR2 FQGNSA. CDR3 size: 12 residues. The DNA for the CDR3 is TGTGCCAGCAGCTTAGACGGCTATGGCTACACCTTC. Protein product: CASSLDGYGYTF.

This chain uses TRBV7-9 with TRBJ1-1; 8 bases are a match to TRBD1. CDR1 is SEHNR, CDR2 FQNEAQ, per germline (reference sequence). CDR3 length equals 14 residues. With V trimmed by 5 bases and J by 3 bases, 5 bases remained unmatched. CDR3 protein: CASSLTGGDTEAFF. CDR3 sequence (DNA): TGTGCCAGCAGCCTCACAGGGGGTGACACTGAAGCTTTCTTT. Full variable domain (remainder filled in from reference TRBV7-9 and TRBJ1-1): DTGVSQNPRHKITKRGQNVTFRCDPISEHNRLYWYRQTLGQGPEFLTYFQNEAQLEKSRLLSDRFSAERPKGSFSTLEIQRTEQGDSAMYLCASSLTGGDTEAFFGQGTRLTVV.

The chain links TRBV5-1 to TRBJ2-1; TRBD2 aligns across 7 bases. The CDR3 is 15 residues long. Germline assignment: CDR1 SGHRS and CDR2 YFSETQ. V lost 2 bases to trimming and J lost 6 bases; unmatched junction nucleotides: 8. The CDR3 nucleotides read TGCGCCAGCAGCTTTACGGGGGGAAGGGTCAATGAGCAGTTCTTC. Residues: CASSFTGGRVNEQFF.

J is TRBJ2-1 and V is TRBV12-5; 10 bases agree with TRBD2. The CDR3 extends over 14 amino acids. CDR1 LGHNT and CDR2 FRNRAP come from the germline V gene. Trimming removed 10 bases from V and 4 bases from J; junction bases left unmatched: 7. CDR3 residues: CATKSGGAYNEQFF. DNA of the CDR3: TGTGCTACCAAAAGCGGGGGGGCTTACAATGAGCAGTTCTTC.

Concerning this clone: One end of the junction is discordant with germline, which a read error may explain. The chain is built from TRBV5-1 and TRBJ2-1; tentatively, D is TRBD1 (5 bases). CDR1 is SGHRS, CDR2 YFSETQ, per germline. The CDR3 spans 15 residues. Written as DNA, the CDR3 is TGCGCCAGCAAACAGGAGACTTCCTCCCACAATGAGCAGTTCTTC. As protein: CASKQETSSHNEQFF.

This chain links TRBV5-1 with TRBJ1-2, with D maybe TRBD1 (6 bases). This CDR3 has 15 amino acids. V lost 4 bases and J lost 7, with 20 bases in between. Per germline, CDR1 SGHRS and CDR2 YFSETQ. The chain's CDR3 is CASSRTAGADSGYTF. Written as DNA, the CDR3 is TGCGCCAGCAGCCGCACGGCAGGGGCAGATTCTGGCTACACCTTC.

This rearrangement joins TRBV5-5 to TRBJ2-7; 8 bases are shared with TRBD1. The length of the CDR3 is 14 residues. Losses at the gene ends were 2 bases for V and 5 bases for J; bases not matched to a gene: 6. CDR1 and CDR2 (germline): SGHKS, YYEKEE (reference sequence). CDR3 in DNA: TGTGCCAGCAGCTTCATGGACAGGGAAAACGAGCAGTACTTC. The encoded protein is CASSFMDRENEQYF.

The chain carries TRBV2 and TRBJ1-6; D is unclear. The V end was cut by 2 bases, the J end by 0 bases, with 14 bases between. The length of the CDR3 is 18 residues. Germline lookup yields CDR1 SNHLY and CDR2 FYNNEI. The CDR3 bases are TGTGCCAGCAGTGAAATGGAACCGGGAAGCTCCTATAATTCACCCCTCCACTTT. This encodes CASSEMEPGSSYNSPLHF.

The chain uses TRBV7-2 and TRBJ2-7; 10 bases match TRBD2. From germline, CDR1 is SGHTA and CDR2 FQGNSA. J lost 4 bases, V lost 5 bases, and 8 bases had no gene match. The CDR3 loop spans 15 amino acids. Here the CDR3 reads CASSRGGAGGYEQYF. CDR3 in DNA: TGTGCCAGCAGCCGGGGAGGAGCGGGGGGGTACGAGCAGTACTTC.

The chain carries TRBV6-1 and TRBJ1-6, with D possibly TRBD1 on 5 matching bases. Germline V gives CDR1 MNHNS, CDR2 SASEGT. This CDR3 has 15 amino acids. V shed 6 bases and J shed 8 bases, with 17 bases lying between them. The CDR3 DNA sequence: TGTGCCAGCAGGGTACAGGAGTTGGGGTATTCACCCCTCCACTTT. This translates into CASRVQELGYSPLHF.

CDR3 residues: CASSGGGQTDTQYF. CDR3 in DNA: TGTGCCAGCAGCGGGGGGGGACAAACAGATACGCAGTATTTT. The chain couples TRBV9 to TRBJ2-3, with D perhaps matching TRBD2 (7 bases). The length of the CDR3 is 14 residues. Germline V gene lookup returns CDR1 SGDLS and CDR2 YYNGEE. The V end was cut by 3 bases, the J end by 3 bases, with 11 bases between.

This clone was seen only once. This chain joins TRBV5-1 and TRBJ2-5, with 8 bases aligning to TRBD1. The end of the DNA is better explained by TRBJ2-7, so the J call may be wrong. CDR3 length: 15 residues. CDR1 and CDR2 from the germline V gene are SGHRS and YFSETQ. CDR3 amino acids: CASSFGQGADYEQYF. CDR3 bases: TGCGCCAGCAGCTTCGGGCAGGGGGCGGACTACGAGCAGTACTTC.

V is TRBV2 and J is TRBJ2-7; 7 bases align to TRBD1. Germline values: CDR1 SNHLY, CDR2 FYNNEI. V gave up 11 bases and J gave up 6 bases; unmatched junction bases: 10. The CDR3 covers 12 residues. The CDR3 protein is CAGGQWIGEQYF. For the CDR3, the DNA is TGTGCCGGGGGACAGTGGATCGGCGAGCAGTACTTC.

This rearrangement joins TRBV7-2 to TRBJ2-7; tentatively, D is TRBD1 (5 bases). The V and J ends lost 7 bases and 0 bases respectively, with 10 bases between them. CDR1 is SGHTA and CDR2 is FQGNSA in the germline V gene. CDR3 length: 13 residues. CDR3 residues: CASTWTPSYEQYF. CDR3 nucleotides: TGTGCCAGCACCTGGACACCCTCCTACGAGCAGTACTTC.

The count of this clone is one. V usage is TRBV29-1 and J usage is TRBJ2-5, with 9 positions matching TRBD1. Looked up from germline, CDR1 is SQVTM and CDR2 is ANQGSEA. V was clipped by 3 bases and J by 5 bases; unmatched bases: 7. The CDR3 spans 14 residues. The CDR3 region has the DNA TGCAGCGTTGATTTCGGACAGGGGAGGGAGACCCAGTACTTC. Its protein is CSVDFGQGRETQYF.